This T cell receptor beta chain was profiled in a study of T cells in localized non-small cell lung cancer. Findings and limits, study-wide: Higher T cell density in the blood was associated with longer overall survival, whereas higher adjacent-lung clonality associated with shorter survival. Measurement of T cell clonality placed uninvolved adjacent lung highest, above the level in tumor. Sequencing was limited to one tumor region, leaving the possibility of heterogeneity open. Paired adjacent lung recovered a median about 61 of the top 100 tumor clones.

The germline gives CDR1 KGHSH, CDR2 LQKENI. The CDR3 runs to 14 residues. Deletions cut 3 bases from V and 2 bases from J, with 11 bases between. This table comes from immunoSEQ multiplex PCR, and its TCRdb copy is limited to in-frame clones, with some not included. The top ten hold approximately 2.5% of the sample, which has 8,500 to 10,000 clones, roughly 90% seen once. A word on this clone: Antigen: not known.

V gene TRBV18 combines with J gene TRBJ2-7; D call uncertain. The sample here was peripheral blood, taken before any cancer treatment. The sequence was obtained from a female donor over 55 with stage II squamous cell lung carcinoma. The CDR3 nucleotides are TGTGCCAGCTCACCCCAACTGGAGACCTACGAGCAGTACTTC. This gives the protein CASSPQLETYEQYF.